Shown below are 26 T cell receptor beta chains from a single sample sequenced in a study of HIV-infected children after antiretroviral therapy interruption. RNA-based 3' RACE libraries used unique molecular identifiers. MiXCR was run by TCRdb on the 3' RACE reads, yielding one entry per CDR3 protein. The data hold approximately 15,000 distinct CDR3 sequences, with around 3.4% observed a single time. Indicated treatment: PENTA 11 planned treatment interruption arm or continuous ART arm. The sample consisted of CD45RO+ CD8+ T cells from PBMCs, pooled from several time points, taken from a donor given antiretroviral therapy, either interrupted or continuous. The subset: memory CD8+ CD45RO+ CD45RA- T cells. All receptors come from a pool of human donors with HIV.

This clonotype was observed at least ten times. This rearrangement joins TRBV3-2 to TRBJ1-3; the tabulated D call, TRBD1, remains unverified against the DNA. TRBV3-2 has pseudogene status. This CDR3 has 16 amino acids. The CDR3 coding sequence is TGTGCCAGCAGCCAAGATTGCGGGGACCCTGGAAACACCATATATTTT. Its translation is CASSQDCGDPGNTIYF.

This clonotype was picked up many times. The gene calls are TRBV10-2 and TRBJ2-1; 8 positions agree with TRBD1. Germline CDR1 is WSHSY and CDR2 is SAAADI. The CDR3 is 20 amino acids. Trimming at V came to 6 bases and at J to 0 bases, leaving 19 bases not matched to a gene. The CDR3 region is CASRSRGLTWLVSSYNEQFF. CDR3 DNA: TGCGCCAGCAGGTCCAGGGGGCTTACCTGGCTTGTGAGCTCCTACAATGAGCAGTTCTTC.

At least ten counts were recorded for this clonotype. This CDR3 is CASSASGEWTDTQYF. DNA of the CDR3: TGTGCCAGCAGCGCAAGCGGGGAATGGACAGATACGCAGTATTTT. The rearrangement links TRBV11-2 to TRBJ2-3, with 7 nucleotides matching TRBD2. The V gene end was trimmed by 5 bases and the J gene end by 3 bases; junction bases not matched to a gene: 8. The germline gives CDR1 SGHAT, CDR2 FQNNGV. This CDR3 is 15 amino acids long.

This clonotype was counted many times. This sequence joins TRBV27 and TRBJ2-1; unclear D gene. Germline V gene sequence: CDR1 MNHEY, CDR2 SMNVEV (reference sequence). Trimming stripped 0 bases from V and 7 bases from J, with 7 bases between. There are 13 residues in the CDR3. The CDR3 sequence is CASSLSLTNEQFF. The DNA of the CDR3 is TGTGCCAGCAGTTTATCGCTGACTAATGAGCAGTTCTTC.

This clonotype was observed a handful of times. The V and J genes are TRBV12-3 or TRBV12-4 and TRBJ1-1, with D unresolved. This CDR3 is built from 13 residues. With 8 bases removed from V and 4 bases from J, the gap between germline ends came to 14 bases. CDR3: CASSGHSGTEAFF. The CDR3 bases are TGTGCCAGCTCTGGGCACTCAGGCACTGAAGCTTTCTTT.

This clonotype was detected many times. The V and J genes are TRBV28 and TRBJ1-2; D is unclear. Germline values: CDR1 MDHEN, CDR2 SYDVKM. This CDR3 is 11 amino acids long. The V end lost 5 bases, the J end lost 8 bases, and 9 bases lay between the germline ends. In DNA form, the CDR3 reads TGTGCCAGCAGTCGATGGGCAGGCTACACCTTC. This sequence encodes CASSRWAGYTF.

CDR3 nucleotide sequence: TGCGCCAGCAGCGGATCTAGCGGGGGGCCCCTACTAACGCAGTATTTT. Its protein product is CASSGSSGGPLLTQYF. The chain has TRBV5-1 and TRBJ2-3, with 11 bases lining up with TRBD2. Germline V gene lookup returns CDR1 SGHRS and CDR2 YFSETQ. The CDR3 runs to 16 residues. Germline trimming cut 4 bases from V and 9 bases from J; bases unmatched to any gene: 13.

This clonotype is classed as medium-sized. The CDR3 loop reads CASLERESYNEQFF. The DNA of the CDR3 is TGTGCCAGCCTGGAACGGGAATCCTACAATGAGCAGTTCTTC. J is TRBJ2-1 and V is TRBV2, with TRBD2 as a possible D gene (5 bases). The CDR3 has 14 amino acids. V lost 8 bases and J lost 1, with 12 bases in between. Germline-derived CDR1 and CDR2 are SNHLY and FYNNEI. The full variable domain, rest sourced from reference TRBV2 and TRBJ2-1, is EPEVTQTPSHQVTQMGQEVILRCVPISNHLYFYWYRQILGQKVEFLVSFYNNEISEKSEIFDDQFSVERPDGSNFTLKIRSTKLEDSAMYFCASLERESYNEQFFGPGTRLTVL.

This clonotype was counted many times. The CDR3 sequence is CASSTPGTDYGYTF. The CDR3 nucleotides read TGTGCCAGCAGTACCCCCGGGACAGACTATGGCTACACCTTC. The chain couples TRBV28 to TRBJ1-2; 7 bases match TRBD1. The CDR3 is 14 amino acids. V was pared by 5 bases and J by 3 bases, with 6 bases of the junction left unmatched. Germline values: CDR1 MDHEN, CDR2 SYDVKM.

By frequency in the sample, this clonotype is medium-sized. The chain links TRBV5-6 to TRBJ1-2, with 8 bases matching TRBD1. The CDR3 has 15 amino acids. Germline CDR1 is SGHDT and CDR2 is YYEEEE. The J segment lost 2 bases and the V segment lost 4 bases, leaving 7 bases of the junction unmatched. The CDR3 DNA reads TGTGCCAGCAGCCCACGGACAGGGCCCAACTATGGCTACACCTTC. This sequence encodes CASSPRTGPNYGYTF.

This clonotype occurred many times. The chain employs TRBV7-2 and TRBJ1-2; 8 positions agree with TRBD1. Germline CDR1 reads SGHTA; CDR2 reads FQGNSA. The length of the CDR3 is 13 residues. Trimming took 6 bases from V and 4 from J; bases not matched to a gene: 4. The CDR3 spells CASRGQGTYGYTF. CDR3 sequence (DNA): TGTGCCAGCAGAGGACAGGGTACCTATGGCTACACCTTC.

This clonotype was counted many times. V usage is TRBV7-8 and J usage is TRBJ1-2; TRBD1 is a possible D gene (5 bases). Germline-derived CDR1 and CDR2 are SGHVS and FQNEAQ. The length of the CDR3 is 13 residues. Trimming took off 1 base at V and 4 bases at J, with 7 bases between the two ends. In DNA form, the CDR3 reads TGTGCCAGCAGCTTAGGAGGGGTCTATGGCTACACCTTC. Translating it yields CASSLGGVYGYTF. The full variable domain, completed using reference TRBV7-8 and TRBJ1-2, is GAGVSQSPRYKVAKRGQDVALRCDPISGHVSLFWYQQALGQGPEFLTYFQNEAQLDKSGLPSDRFFAERPEGSVSTLKIQRTQQEDSAVYLCASSLGGVYGYTFGSGTRLTVV.

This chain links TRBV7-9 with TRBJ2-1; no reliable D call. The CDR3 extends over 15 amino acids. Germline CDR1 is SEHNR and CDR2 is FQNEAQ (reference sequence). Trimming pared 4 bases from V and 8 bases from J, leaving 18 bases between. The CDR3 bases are TGTGCCAGCAGCTCGGAAGGTGGGCCGGTCGATGAGCAGTTCTTC. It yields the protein CASSSEGGPVDEQFF. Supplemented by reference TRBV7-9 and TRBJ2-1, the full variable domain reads DTGVSQNPRHKITKRGQNVTFRCDPISEHNRLYWYRQTLGQGPEFLTYFQNEAQLEKSRLLSDRFSAERPKGSFSTLEIQRTEQGDSAMYLCASSSEGGPVDEQFFGPGTRLTVL.

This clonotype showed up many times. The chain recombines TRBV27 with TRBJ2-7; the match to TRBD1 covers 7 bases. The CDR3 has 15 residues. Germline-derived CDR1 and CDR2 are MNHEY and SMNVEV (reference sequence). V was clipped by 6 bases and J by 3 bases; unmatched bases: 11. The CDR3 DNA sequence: TGTGCCAGCAGCTTAAGACCGGGACAGCACTACGAGCAGTACTTC. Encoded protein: CASSLRPGQHYEQYF.

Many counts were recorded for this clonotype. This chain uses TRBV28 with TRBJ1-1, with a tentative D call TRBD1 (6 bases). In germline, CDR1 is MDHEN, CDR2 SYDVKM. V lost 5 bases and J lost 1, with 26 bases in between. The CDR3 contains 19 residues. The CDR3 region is CASSPGLDSVRTRNTEAFF. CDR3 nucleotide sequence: TGTGCCAGCAGTCCGGGCCTGGACAGCGTACGAACGAGGAACACTGAAGCTTTCTTT.

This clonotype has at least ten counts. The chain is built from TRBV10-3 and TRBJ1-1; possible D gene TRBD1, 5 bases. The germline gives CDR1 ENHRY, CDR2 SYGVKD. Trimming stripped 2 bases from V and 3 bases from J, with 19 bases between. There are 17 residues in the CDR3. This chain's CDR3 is CAISENLLGGWDTEAFF. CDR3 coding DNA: TGTGCCATCAGTGAGAATCTCTTGGGGGGGTGGGACACTGAAGCTTTCTTT.

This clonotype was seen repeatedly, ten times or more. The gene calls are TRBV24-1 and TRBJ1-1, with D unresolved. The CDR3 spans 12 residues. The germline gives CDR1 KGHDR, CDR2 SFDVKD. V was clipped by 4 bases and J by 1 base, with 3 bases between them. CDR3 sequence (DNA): TGTGCCACCAGTGACGGGAACACTGAAGCTTTCTTT. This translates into CATSDGNTEAFF.

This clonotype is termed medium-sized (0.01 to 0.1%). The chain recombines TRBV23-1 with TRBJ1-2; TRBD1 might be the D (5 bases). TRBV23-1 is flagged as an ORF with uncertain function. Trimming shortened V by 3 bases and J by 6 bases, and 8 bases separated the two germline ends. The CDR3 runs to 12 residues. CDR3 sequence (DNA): TGCGCCAGCAGTCAGGGCAGGGATGGCTACACCTTC. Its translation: CASSQGRDGYTF.

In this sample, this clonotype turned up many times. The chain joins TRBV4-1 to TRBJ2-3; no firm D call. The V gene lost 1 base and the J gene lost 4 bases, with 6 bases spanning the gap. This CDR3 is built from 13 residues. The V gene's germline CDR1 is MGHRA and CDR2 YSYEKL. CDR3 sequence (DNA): TGCGCCAGCAGCCAAGTTGCGGCAGATACGCAGTATTTT. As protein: CASSQVAADTQYF.

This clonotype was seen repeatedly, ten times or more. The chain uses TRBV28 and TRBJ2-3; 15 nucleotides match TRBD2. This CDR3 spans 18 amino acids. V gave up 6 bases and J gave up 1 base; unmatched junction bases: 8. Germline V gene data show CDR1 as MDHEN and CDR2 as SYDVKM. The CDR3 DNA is TGTGCCAGCAGCTCGGGGACTAGCGGGAGGTGGGGCACAGATACGCAGTATTTT. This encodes CASSSGTSGRWGTDTQYF.

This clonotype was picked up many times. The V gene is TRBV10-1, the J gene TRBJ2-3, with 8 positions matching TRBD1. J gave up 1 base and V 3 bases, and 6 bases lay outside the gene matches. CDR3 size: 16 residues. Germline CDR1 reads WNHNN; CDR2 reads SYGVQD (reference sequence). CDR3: CASSDVPGQGTDTQYF. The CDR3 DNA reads TGCGCCAGCAGTGACGTCCCGGGACAGGGCACAGATACGCAGTATTTT.

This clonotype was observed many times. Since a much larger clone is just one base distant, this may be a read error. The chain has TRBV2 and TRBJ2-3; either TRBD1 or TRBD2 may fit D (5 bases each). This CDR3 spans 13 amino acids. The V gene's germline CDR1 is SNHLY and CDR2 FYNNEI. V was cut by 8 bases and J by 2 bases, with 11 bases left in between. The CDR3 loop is CASSGRVTDTQYF. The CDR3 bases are TGTGCCAGCTCGGGGCGCGTCACAGATACGCAGTATTTT.

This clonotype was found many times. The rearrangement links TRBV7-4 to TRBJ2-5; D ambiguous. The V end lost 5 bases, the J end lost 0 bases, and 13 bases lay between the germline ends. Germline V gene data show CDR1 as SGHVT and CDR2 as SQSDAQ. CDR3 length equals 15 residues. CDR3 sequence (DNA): TGTGCCAGCAGCCCAGCCCTTAAGTACCAAGAGACCCAGTACTTC. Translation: CASSPALKYQETQYF.

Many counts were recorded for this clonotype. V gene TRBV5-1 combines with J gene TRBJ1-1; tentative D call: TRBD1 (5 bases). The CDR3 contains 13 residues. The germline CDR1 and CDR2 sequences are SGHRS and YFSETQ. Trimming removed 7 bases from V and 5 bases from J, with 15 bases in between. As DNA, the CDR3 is TGCGCCAGCGGCGATGCGGGGCCAACTGAAGCTTTCTTT. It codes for CASGDAGPTEAFF. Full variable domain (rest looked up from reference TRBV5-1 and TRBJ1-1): KAGVTQTPRYLIKTRGQQVTLSCSPISGHRSVSWYQQTPGQGLQFLFEYFSETQRNKGNFPGRFSGRQFSNSRSEMNVSTLELGDSALYLCASGDAGPTEAFFGQGTRLTVV.

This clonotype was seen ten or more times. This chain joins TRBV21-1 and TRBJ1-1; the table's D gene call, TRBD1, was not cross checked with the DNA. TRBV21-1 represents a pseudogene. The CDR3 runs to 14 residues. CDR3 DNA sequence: TGTGCCAGCAGCAAAAAAAAGACAGGGAATGAAGCTTTCTTT. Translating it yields CASSKKKTGNEAFF.

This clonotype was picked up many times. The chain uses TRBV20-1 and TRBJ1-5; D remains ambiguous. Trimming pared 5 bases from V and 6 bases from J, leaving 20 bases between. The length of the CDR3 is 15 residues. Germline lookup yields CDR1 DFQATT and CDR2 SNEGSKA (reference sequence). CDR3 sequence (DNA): TGCAGTGCTCCGCCCCTAGGCTCCATAGCTCAGCCCCAGCATTTT. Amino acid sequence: CSAPPLGSIAQPQHF.